Each of the 21 T cell receptor beta chains below was sequenced from the same sample in a study of T cells in Graves' hyperthyroidism and ophthalmopathy. Using RNA transcripts as the source, TCR beta CDR3 regions were amplified. The TCR CDR3 first-round RT-PCR relied on the HTBI primer set. MiXCR, run by TCRdb on the multiplex PCR reads, gives a single entry per CDR3 protein. Here the sample spans 480,000 or so distinct CDR3 sequences, roughly an eighth being singletons. Specimen: blood. These receptors were taken from a young woman with Graves' hyperthyroidism.

A remark on this clonotype: It may be a read error: a sequence one base away is much more abundant. The rearrangement joins TRBV24-1 to TRBJ2-1; 7 nucleotides align to TRBD2. From germline, CDR1 is KGHDR and CDR2 SFDVKD. V lost 9 bases and J lost 5; bases outside the gene matches: 6. The CDR3 sequence is 13 residues long. CDR3 in amino acids: CATQRGEDNEQFF. CDR3 nucleotide sequence: TGTGCCACCCAACGGGGGGAGGACAATGAGCAGTTCTTC.

This chain uses TRBV12-3 or TRBV12-4 with TRBJ2-5; no definite D call. The ends were cut back, 6 bases at V and 4 bases at J, with 18 bases in the middle. The CDR3 runs 15 residues. The CDR3 coding sequence is TGTGCCAGCAGCCCACCCGGGCCGGATTCAGAGACCCAGTACTTC. Translating gives CASSPPGPDSETQYF.

The CDR3 is CASSLSGRARGETQYF. CDR3 DNA: TGTGCCAGCAGCTTGAGCGGGAGGGCCCGGGGAGAGACCCAGTACTTC. The chain carries TRBV7-2 and TRBJ2-5; 10 bases map to TRBD2. Germline V gene data show CDR1 as SGHTA and CDR2 as FQGNSA. The CDR3 sequence is 16 residues long. Unmatched junction bases numbered 8, after V lost 3 bases and J lost 4 bases.

This clonotype was recorded at least ten times. This chain joins TRBV12-5 and TRBJ1-1; weak D call: TRBD1 (5 bases). The ends were cut back, 1 base at V and 6 bases at J, with 15 bases in the middle. CDR1 LGHNT and CDR2 FRNRAP come from the germline V gene. The CDR3 contains 15 residues. CDR3 in DNA: TGTGCTAGTGGTTTGGGCGGGGACCGAAGGGCTGAAGCTTTCTTT. Translation gives CASGLGGDRRAEAFF.

The genes are TRBV20-1 and TRBJ2-7; TRBD2 matches 9 bases. Trimming cost V 2 bases and J 5 bases; bases outside gene matches: 7. In germline, CDR1 is DFQATT, CDR2 SNEGSKA (reference sequence). The CDR3 covers 14 residues. As DNA, the CDR3 is TGCAGTGCTAGACCTCTGGCGGGAGGGGACGAGCAGTACGTC. It yields the protein CSARPLAGGDEQYV.

This clonotype was seen at least ten times. This chain joins TRBV27 and TRBJ1-5; D perhaps matches TRBD1 (5 bases). This CDR3 contains 11 residues. Trimming stripped 7 bases from V and 7 bases from J, with 8 bases between. The germline V gene has CDR1 MNHEY and CDR2 SMNVEV (reference sequence). This chain's CDR3 is CASIGGQPQHF. CDR3 coding DNA: TGTGCCAGCATCGGGGGGCAGCCCCAGCATTTT.

Ten or more counts support this clonotype. The V gene is TRBV28, the J gene TRBJ2-7; the match to TRBD1 covers 9 bases. Trimming removed 4 bases from V and 2 bases from J; junction bases left unmatched: 6. The CDR3 is 15 residues long. Germline-derived CDR1 and CDR2 are MDHEN and SYDVKM. The CDR3 nucleotides are TGTGCCAGCAGTTACACCGGGACAGGGACCTACGAGCAGTACTTC. Amino acid sequence: CASSYTGTGTYEQYF.

This clonotype was found a few times. The chain carries TRBV7-6 and TRBJ2-3; possibly TRBD1 or TRBD2 for D (6 bases each). The germline V gene encodes CDR1 SGHVS and CDR2 FNYEAQ. V was clipped by 5 bases and J by 6 bases, with 15 bases between them. The CDR3 loop spans 14 amino acids. The CDR3 is CASSDRQEGDTQYF. Here the CDR3 DNA reads TGTGCCAGCAGCGACAGACAGGAGGGGGATACGCAGTATTTT. Looking up the rest from reference TRBV7-6 and TRBJ2-3 gives the full variable domain: GAGVSQSPRYKVTKRGQDVALRCDPISGHVSLYWYRQALGQGPEFLTYFNYEAQQDKSGLPNDRFSAERPEGSISTLTIQRTEQRDSAMYRCASSDRQEGDTQYFGPGTRLTVL.

This clonotype was detected many times. The V call is TRBV29-1, the J call TRBJ2-1; D is unresolved. Trimming pared 0 bases from V and 4 bases from J, leaving 19 bases between. This CDR3 has 17 amino acids. Germline CDR1 SQVTM, CDR2 ANQGSEA. The CDR3 DNA reads TGCAGCGTTGAAGATCGTGTCGACTCGCCAACTTACAATGAGCAGTTCTTC. The encoded protein is CSVEDRVDSPTYNEQFF.

This clonotype was counted at least ten times. This rearrangement joins TRBV24-1 to TRBJ1-2; tentatively, D is TRBD1 (5 bases). Deletions cut 3 bases from V and 2 bases from J, with 12 bases between. The CDR3 is 15 residues long. The germline CDR1 and CDR2 sequences are KGHDR and SFDVKD. CDR3 residues: CATSDPGEGNYGYTF. As DNA, the CDR3 is TGTGCCACCAGTGATCCGGGGGAGGGGAACTATGGCTACACCTTC.

At least ten counts were recorded for this clonotype. V and J are TRBV30 and TRBJ2-1; 9 bases fit TRBD1. Germline CDR1 reads GTSNPN; CDR2 reads SVGIG (reference sequence). V lost 5 bases to trimming and J lost 2 bases; unmatched junction nucleotides: 7. This CDR3 comprises 15 residues. The CDR3 region has the DNA TGTGCCTGGGGGACAGGGAGTAGCGCCTACAATGAGCAGTTCTTC. Residues: CAWGTGSSAYNEQFF.

This clonotype was counted only a few times. The rearrangement uses TRBV6-1 and TRBJ1-1; D unresolved. The CDR3 sequence is 14 residues long. Between the trimmed V and J ends, which lost 6 bases and 4 bases, there was a span of 15 bases. CDR1 and CDR2 (germline): MNHNS, SASEGT. The CDR3 protein is CASRSESVGTEAFF. The CDR3 DNA sequence: TGTGCCAGCAGATCTGAGTCAGTAGGCACTGAAGCTTTCTTT.

This chain uses TRBV6-1 with TRBJ2-7; 12 bases are a match to TRBD2. The CDR3 spans 15 residues. Germline-derived CDR1 and CDR2 are MNHNS and SASEGT. Trimming took 6 bases from V and 6 from J; bases not matched to a gene: 9. For the CDR3, the DNA is TGTGCCAGCAGCTTTGCTAGCGGGAGGGTGGGCGAGCAGTACGTC. It translates to CASSFASGRVGEQYV.

The CDR3 DNA follows: TGTGCCAGCAGCTGGGAGCCTACTAGCGGGAGAGACGAGCAGTACGTC. Protein: CASSWEPTSGRDEQYV. The rearrangement links TRBV5-5 to TRBJ2-7; 11 nucleotides match TRBD2. The CDR3 is made up of 16 amino acids. V was pared by 3 bases and J by 5 bases, with 10 bases of the junction left unmatched. CDR1 and CDR2 from the germline V gene are SGHKS and YYEKEE (reference sequence).

This clonotype has only a few counts. The junction departs from the called germline gene at one end, perhaps through a read error. The chain recombines TRBV5-1 with TRBJ2-5; TRBD1 is a possible D gene (6 bases). This CDR3 is built from 13 residues. Germline V CDR1 and CDR2: SGHRS, YFSETQ. CDR3 region: CANSLGDKETQYF. Written as DNA, the CDR3 is TGCGCCAACAGCTTGGGGGACAAAGAGACCCAGTACTTC.

This clonotype was found many times. This rearrangement joins TRBV12-3 or TRBV12-4 to TRBJ2-7, with D possibly matching TRBD1 (5 bases). Trimming removed 1 base from V and 6 bases from J, with 10 bases in between. The CDR3 sequence is 13 residues long. This CDR3 reads CASSLGQLGEQYF. The CDR3 DNA follows: TGTGCCAGCAGTTTAGGACAGTTGGGCGAGCAGTACTTC.

This clonotype was seen ten or more times. The chain employs TRBV7-9 and TRBJ2-5, with 9 bases that match TRBD2. The V segment lost 5 bases and the J segment 5 bases; nucleotides outside the gene matches: 3. Germline CDR1 and CDR2: SEHNR and FQNEAQ (reference sequence). The CDR3 is 13 residues long. This CDR3 reads CASSLGTSETQYF. The DNA of the CDR3 is TGTGCCAGCAGCCTAGGGACTAGCGAGACCCAGTACTTC.

This clonotype was counted between two and nine times. A junction end diverges from the germline sequence, so it may reflect a read error. The V gene is TRBV5-1, the J gene TRBJ1-2, with TRBD1 identical over 11 bases. Germline V gives CDR1 SGHRS, CDR2 YFSETQ. The CDR3 extends over 16 amino acids. The CDR3 is CASSTGQGAENYDYTF. The DNA of the CDR3 is TGCGCCAGCAGCACCGGACAGGGGGCGGAGAACTATGACTACACCTTC. The full variable domain, its missing parts supplied by reference TRBV5-1 and TRBJ1-2, is KAGVTQTPRYLIKTRGQQVTLSCSPISGHRSVSWYQQTPGQGLQFLFEYFSETQRNKGNFPGRFSGRQFSNSRSEMNVSTLELGDSALYLCASSTGQGAENYDYTFGSGTRLTVV.

The V and J genes are TRBV28 and TRBJ2-2; 8 bases agree with TRBD1. V shed 8 bases and J 6 bases; nucleotides not matched to a gene: 11. Germline loops: CDR1 MDHEN, CDR2 SYDVKM. This CDR3 contains 15 residues. As DNA, the CDR3 is TGTGCCAGCGTCGGCCGGGACAGGCGGTCCGGGGAGCTGTTTTTT. Its translation is CASVGRDRRSGELFF.

At least ten counts were recorded for this clonotype. The chain has TRBV24-1 and TRBJ2-1; 15 bases map to TRBD2. Germline loops: CDR1 KGHDR, CDR2 SFDVKD. The CDR3 is 19 residues long. V shed 4 bases and J 2 bases; nucleotides not matched to a gene: 8. The CDR3 sequence is CATSDPPGLAGGAYNEQFF. CDR3 sequence (DNA): TGTGCCACCAGTGACCCTCCGGGACTAGCGGGAGGTGCCTACAATGAGCAGTTCTTC.

This sequence joins TRBV5-1 and TRBJ2-7; TRBD2 aligns across 8 bases. After removal of 2 bases from V and 3 bases from J, the junction contained 10 bases not matched to a gene. CDR1 is SGHRS, CDR2 YFSETQ, per germline. This CDR3 contains 16 residues. Here the CDR3 reads CASSLGEREGLYEQYF. CDR3 nucleotides: TGCGCCAGCAGCTTAGGAGAACGGGAGGGCCTCTACGAGCAGTACTTC.